This TCR beta chain emerged from a study of glioma-infiltrating T cells. Background on the study: WHO grade II oligodendrogliomas or astrocytomas, plus non-recurrent WHO grade IV glioblastomas, were sampled.

Germline-derived CDR1 and CDR2 are MGHRA and YSYEKL. Deletions cut 4 bases from V and 2 bases from J, with 18 bases between. This CDR3 has 17 residues. TCR alpha and beta CDR3 regions were amplified from RNA using iRepertoire nested multiplex PCR. TCRdb redid the calling of the multiplex PCR reads with MiXCR, one entry per CDR3 protein. Here the sample spans around 350,000 distinct CDR3 sequences, roughly two fifths being singletons. Comment on this clonotype: Its antigen is currently unknown.

Study-level findings and limits: Signature shared blood CDR3 motifs were enriched in low-divergence and depleted in high-divergence patients.

Sequenced material: glioma tissue, nonneoplastic brain tissue, or PBMCs (not recorded which). The sequence came from a human donor with low-grade glioma or glioblastoma, undergoing nonglioma brain surgery, or in good health (not recorded which). This sequence joins TRBV4-1 and TRBJ2-1; possibly TRBD2 for D (7 bases). This chain's CDR3 is CASSPSGAGVAYNEQFF. In nucleotides, the CDR3 is TGCGCCAGCAGCCCCTCAGGGGCGGGAGTCGCCTACAATGAGCAGTTCTTC.